These T cell receptor beta chains were read from a single sample in a study of T cells after somatic rescue of genetic block. Assay used: immunoSEQ multiplex PCR; TCRdb lists only in-frame clones, some missing. Of 110,000 or so clones listed, about 89% are singletons. The specimen sequenced was peripheral blood mononuclear cells (PBMCs). The source of these receptors is a young woman. CDR3s include the opening cysteine and the closing phenylalanine or tryptophan. D genes are given only for firm matches. Rows may omit the clone size; those that give it use once, few, many or a size class.

v_call	cdr3_length	j_call	d_call	clone_size	cdr3_aa	cdr3_nt
TRBV2	15	TRBJ1-4	TRBD1	.	CASSVPGTGHEKLFF	TGTGCCAGCAGTGTCCCCGGGACAGGGCATGAAAAACTGTTTTTT
TRBV7-3	13	TRBJ1-2	TRBD1	.	CASSYGPDRDYTF	TGTGCCAGCAGCTATGGCCCCGACAGGGACTACACCTTC
TRBV7-6	16	TRBJ2-7	TRBD1	once	CASSTLDRGSSYEQYF	TGTGCCAGCAGCACCTTGGACAGGGGAAGTTCCTACGAGCAGTACTTC
TRBV7-3	13	TRBJ2-1	.	.	CASSLRAHNEQFF	TGTGCCAGCAGCTTAAGGGCCCACAATGAGCAGTTCTTC
TRBV5-4	15	TRBJ2-6	TRBD1	.	CASSSTGAGANVLTF	TGTGCCAGCAGCTCGACAGGGGCTGGGGCCAACGTCCTGACTTTC
TRBV6-1	14	TRBJ2-4	TRBD1	once	CASRDREAKNIQYF	TGTGCCAGCCGGGACAGGGAGGCCAAAAACATTCAGTACTTC
TRBV7-6	13	TRBJ2-3	.	.	CASSLLGTDTQYF	TGTGCCAGCAGCTTACTGGGCACAGATACGCAGTATTTT
TRBV9	13	TRBJ2-2	.	.	CASSDRNTGELFF	TGTGCCAGCAGCGACAGGAACACCGGGGAGCTGTTTTTT
TRBV30	12	TRBJ1-6	.	.	CAWGRRDSPLHF	TGTGCCTGGGGAAGACGGGATTCACCCCTCCACTTT
TRBV10-3	14	TRBJ1-5	TRBD1	.	CAIRGQDLNQPQHF	TGTGCCATCAGGGGACAGGACTTGAATCAGCCCCAGCATTTT
TRBV4-3	16	TRBJ2-1	TRBD1	.	CASSRRTGFGQKEQFF	TGCGCCAGCAGCCGACGGACAGGGTTTGGCCAGAAGGAGCAGTTCTTC
TRBV10-2	16	TRBJ2-3	.	.	CASSEFMGGSTDTQYF	TGCGCCAGCAGTGAGTTCATGGGGGGTAGCACAGATACGCAGTATTTT
TRBV19	15	TRBJ2-2	.	.	CASSMSQGVTGELFF	TGTGCCAGTAGTATGAGTCAGGGTGTCACCGGGGAGCTGTTTTTT
TRBV15	16	TRBJ1-2	.	.	CATSRDLMGDSYGYTF	TGTGCCACCAGCAGAGATCTCATGGGGGATAGCTATGGCTACACCTTC
TRBV2	17	TRBJ2-1	TRBD2	.	CASIRTSGGVSYNEQFF	TGTGCCAGCATTCGGACTAGCGGGGGGGTCTCCTACAATGAGCAGTTCTTC
TRBV30	11	TRBJ2-5	.	.	CAWSTGETQYF	TGTGCCTGGAGTACAGGGGAGACCCAGTACTTC
TRBV2	12	TRBJ1-1	.	.	CASSPTGSEAFF	TGTGCCAGCAGCCCCACAGGCTCCGAAGCTTTCTTT
TRBV27	16	TRBJ2-7	TRBD2	.	CASSTRGASGGHEQYF	TGTGCCAGCAGTACCCGGGGGGCTAGCGGGGGACACGAGCAGTACTTC
TRBV5-6	15	TRBJ1-2	TRBD1	.	CASSLAGTGELGYTF	TGTGCCAGCAGCTTGGCTGGGACAGGGGAATTAGGCTACACCTTC
TRBV9	14	TRBJ1-3	.	.	CASSERHSPNTIYF	TGTGCCAGCAGCGAAAGACATTCCCCGAACACCATATATTTT
TRBV4-2	14	TRBJ2-1	.	.	CASSQDDSSNEQFF	TGTGCCAGCAGCCAAGATGACAGTTCAAATGAGCAGTTCTTC
TRBV28	15	TRBJ1-5	.	.	CASRPGAYSNQPQHF	TGTGCCAGCAGACCCGGAGCGTATAGCAATCAGCCCCAGCATTTT
TRBV7-8	15	TRBJ2-6	.	.	CASSLAPSGANVLTF	TGTGCCAGCAGCTTGGCCCCGTCTGGGGCCAACGTCCTGACTTTC
TRBV5-1	16	TRBJ1-3	TRBD1	.	CASSPRTGRSGNTIYF	TGCGCCAGCAGCCCGCGGACAGGGAGGTCTGGAAACACCATATATTTT
TRBV4-1	16	TRBJ1-3	.	.	CASSQEQGEGGNTIYF	TGCGCCAGCAGCCAGGAACAGGGAGAAGGTGGAAACACCATATATTTT
TRBV4-3	15	TRBJ2-5	.	.	CASSQVAGGGETQYF	TGCGCCAGCAGCCAAGTGGCCGGGGGCGGGGAGACCCAGTACTTC
TRBV5-4	12	TRBJ1-1	TRBD1	.	CASSPDRARAFF	TGTGCCAGCAGCCCGGACAGGGCAAGAGCTTTCTTT
TRBV6-6	15	TRBJ1-3	TRBD1	.	CASSYSRGLGNTIYF	TGTGCCAGCAGTTACTCCAGGGGGCTCGGAAACACCATATATTTT
TRBV6-6	13	TRBJ2-5	.	.	CASSGPGPETQYF	TGTGCCAGCAGCGGACCCGGGCCGGAGACCCAGTACTTC
TRBV7-2	15	TRBJ2-2	.	.	CASSSGGQNTGELFF	TGTGCCAGCAGCTCGGGGGGCCAGAACACCGGGGAGCTGTTTTTT
TRBV27	15	TRBJ1-6	.	.	CASTAQDAYNSPLHF	TGTGCCAGCACCGCCCAAGACGCATATAATTCACCCCTCCACTTT
TRBV9	11	TRBJ1-2	TRBD1	.	CASSGQGGYTF	TGTGCCAGCAGCGGACAGGGGGGCTACACCTTC
TRBV6-6	14	TRBJ1-6	.	.	CATTGAVRGSPLHF	TGTGCCACCACCGGCGCCGTTAGGGGGTCACCCCTCCACTTT
TRBV11-3	13	TRBJ2-7	.	.	CASSLFDSREQYF	TGTGCCAGCAGCTTGTTCGACAGCCGGGAGCAGTACTTC
TRBV6-5	15	TRBJ1-6	.	.	CASSYSRGRDSPLHF	TGTGCCAGCAGTTACTCGAGGGGCAGGGACTCACCCCTCCACTTT
TRBV19	14	TRBJ1-1	.	.	CASNVAPPWDEAFF	TGTGCCAGTAATGTGGCACCGCCATGGGATGAAGCTTTCTTT
TRBV7-9	14	TRBJ2-3	.	once	CASRGGVPTDTQYF	TGTGCCTCCAGGGGGGGGGTACCCACAGATACGCAGTATTTT
TRBV9	13	TRBJ1-1	TRBD1	.	CASSATTGSEAFF	TGTGCCAGCAGCGCCACGACAGGGTCTGAAGCTTTCTTT
TRBV7-2	11	TRBJ1-2	.	.	CASSLGLGYTF	TGTGCCAGCAGCTTGGGCCTTGGCTACACCTTC
TRBV6-1	15	TRBJ2-7	TRBD2	.	CASSEGAGGLYEQYF	TGTGCCAGCAGTGAAGGAGCGGGGGGGCTCTACGAGCAGTACTTC
TRBV28	23	TRBJ2-5	TRBD2	.	CASSTRPSSYFPGLADGGETQYF	TGTGCCAGCAGTACGCGACCCTCCTCCTATTTCCCGGGACTAGCGGACGGGGGGGAGACCCAGTACTTC
TRBV2	15	TRBJ2-6	.	.	CASTGAGTGANVLTF	TGTGCCAGCACTGGCGCAGGCACTGGGGCCAACGTCCTGACTTTC
TRBV11-2	13	TRBJ1-2	TRBD1	.	CASSLGTGSGYTF	TGTGCCAGCAGCTTGGGGACAGGGAGCGGCTACACCTTC
TRBV5-1	16	TRBJ1-2	.	.	CASSLVVTTTIYGYTF	TGCGCCAGCAGCTTGGTGGTAACAACAACGATCTATGGCTACACCTTC
TRBV30	13	TRBJ1-1	TRBD1	.	CAWSHRGRTEAFF	TGTGCCTGGAGTCACAGGGGGCGGACTGAAGCTTTCTTT
TRBV9	15	TRBJ2-5	.	.	CASSVSQGGQETQYF	TGTGCCAGCAGCGTTTCACAGGGGGGGCAAGAGACCCAGTACTTC
TRBV27	18	TRBJ2-7	TRBD2	.	CASSVGLAGVPSSYEQYF	TGTGCCAGCAGCGTGGGACTAGCGGGGGTCCCAAGCTCCTACGAGCAGTACTTC
TRBV10-3	14	TRBJ2-1	.	.	CAINPLGRRNEQFF	TGTGCCATCAACCCTCTGGGGAGGAGAAATGAGCAGTTCTTC
TRBV18	15	TRBJ1-3	TRBD1	.	CASSPGTGEGNTIYF	TGTGCCAGCTCACCCGGGACAGGGGAAGGAAACACCATATATTTT
TRBV18	13	TRBJ1-1	TRBD1	.	CASSTGGDTEAFF	TGTGCCAGCTCGACAGGGGGGGACACTGAAGCTTTCTTT
TRBV30	12	TRBJ1-3	.	.	CASEPSGNTIYF	TGTGCCTCGGAGCCCTCTGGAAACACCATATATTTT
TRBV7-9	16	TRBJ2-1	.	.	CASSAKTGLTSYEQFF	TGTGCCAGCAGCGCCAAGACAGGTCTAACCAGCTATGAGCAGTTCTTC
TRBV6-1	12	TRBJ1-3	TRBD1	few	CASKDRDETIYF	TGTGCCAGCAAGGACAGGGACGAAACCATATATTTT